Reported below is one TCR beta chain. The sample comes from a study of blood T cell repertoires in COVID-19. TCRdb's copy holds only in-frame clones and misses some; the assay was immunoSEQ multiplex PCR. The table shows about 150,000 clones, with 81% occurring only once. Between the trimmed V and J ends, which lost 5 bases and 0 bases, there was a span of 7 bases. There are 13 residues in the CDR3. CDR1 and CDR2 (germline): SNHLY, FYNNEI. The chain carries TRBV2 and TRBJ1-1; D unresolved. The sample was peripheral blood. The source of this sequence is a woman in her fifties or sixties with active or convalescent COVID-19. The CDR3 DNA reads TGTGCCAGCAGTCCAACAGTGAACACTGAAGCTTTCTTT. Its translation: CASSPTVNTEAFF.